A selection of T cell receptor beta chains follows, all from one sample in a study of a mutant IDH1 vaccine in newly diagnosed glioma. Method: immunoSEQ multiplex PCR; TCRdb's copy keeps in-frame clones and lacks some. There are 40,000 or so clones in the sample; roughly 90% occur only once, and 2.6% lies in the top ten. These receptors have no known antigen. The material sequenced was PBMCs, taken from a glioma patient whose treatment included an IDH1 peptide vaccine. These TCRs come from a man in his fifties or sixties with glioma. CDR3s include the opening cysteine and the closing phenylalanine or tryptophan. The D gene is left open where the match is weak.

>TRBJ1-2|.|TRBV4-1
CASSQDLVESLGGYTF
TGCGCCAGCAGCCAAGATCTGGTTGAAAGCCTCGGTGGCTACACCTTC
>TRBJ2-7|TRBD2|TRBV4-1
CASSQRLAGNLYEQYF
TGCGCCAGCAGCCAAAGACTAGCGGGTAATCTCTACGAGCAGTACTTC
>TRBJ2-5|.|TRBV27
CASSSGETQYF
TGTGCCAGCAGTAGTGGGGAGACCCAGTACTTC
>TRBJ2-1|TRBD2|TRBV7-2
CASRQKGGGDYNEQFF
TGTGCCAGCAGGCAAAAGGGCGGGGGGGACTACAATGAGCAGTTCTTC
>TRBJ1-4|TRBD1|TRBV27
CASSLSPETGMMRATNEKLFF
TGTGCCAGCAGTTTATCTCCCGAGACAGGGATGATGCGCGCAACTAATGAAAAACTGTTTTTT
>TRBJ2-5|.|TRBV7-3
CASSRSGQETQYF
TGTGCCAGCAGCCGCAGCGGACAAGAGACCCAGTACTTC
>TRBJ1-2|.|TRBV7-3
CASSGGGGNDYGYTF
TGTGCCAGCAGCGGGGGAGGGGGGAATGACTATGGCTACACCTTC
>TRBJ2-1|.|TRBV4-1
CASSQDRTSYNEQFF
TGCGCCAGCAGCCAAGATCGGACGAGCTACAATGAGCAGTTCTTC
>TRBJ2-2|.|TRBV14
CASSQDWNTGELFF
TGTGCCAGCAGCCAAGATTGGAACACCGGGGAGCTGTTTTTT
>TRBJ2-5|.|TRBV9
CASSVLDRDQETQYF
TGTGCCAGCAGCGTTCTTGACCGGGACCAAGAGACCCAGTACTTC
>TRBJ2-3|TRBD2|TRBV29-1
CSVEGSTSGGITDTQYF
TGCAGCGTTGAAGGTTCGACTAGCGGGGGTATCACAGATACGCAGTATTTT
>TRBJ2-5|.|TRBV6-5
CASSRGRPPWTQYF
TGTGCCAGCAGCCGCGGACGACCCCCGTGGACCCAGTACTTC
>TRBJ1-1|.|TRBV30
CAWSVGPGTEAFF
TGTGCCTGGAGTGTGGGCCCTGGCACTGAAGCTTTCTTT
>TRBJ1-3|.|TRBV11-3
CASSHPTGNTIYF
TGTGCCAGCAGCCACCCGACTGGAAACACCATATATTTT
>TRBJ1-5|.|TRBV7-6
CASSEGGPRNQPQHF
TGTGCCAGCAGTGAGGGGGGGCCTCGCAATCAGCCCCAGCATTTT
>TRBJ2-5|TRBD2|TRBV5-1
CASREGGGTLETQYF
TGCGCCAGCCGTGAAGGCGGGGGGACGTTAGAGACCCAGTACTTC
>TRBJ2-2|TRBD2|TRBV12-5
CASAEAGGPTGELFF
TGTGCTAGTGCTGAAGCGGGAGGGCCGACCGGGGAGCTGTTTTTT